This TCR beta chain emerged from a study of T cells in Graves' hyperthyroidism and ophthalmopathy. RNA transcripts served as the template for amplifying TCR beta CDR3 regions. The HTBI primer set served for first-round RT-PCR of the TCR CDR3. TCRdb passed the multiplex PCR reads through MiXCR, listing each CDR3 protein once. The table shows some 370,000 distinct CDR3 sequences, with over 13% occurring only once. The CDR3 runs to 14 residues. The V and J ends lost 7 bases and 5 bases, in that order; junction bases with no gene match: 9. This clonotype was detected only a few times. The clonotype originates from a man aged 50 to 60 with Graves' ophthalmopathy. This sequence joins TRBV12-3 or TRBV12-4 and TRBJ2-5, with 8 bases matching TRBD2. The sequencing input was blood. In DNA, the CDR3 is TGTGCCAGCAAGGCGGGCGGGAGGTGGGAGACCCAGTACTTC. It codes for CASKAGGRWETQYF.